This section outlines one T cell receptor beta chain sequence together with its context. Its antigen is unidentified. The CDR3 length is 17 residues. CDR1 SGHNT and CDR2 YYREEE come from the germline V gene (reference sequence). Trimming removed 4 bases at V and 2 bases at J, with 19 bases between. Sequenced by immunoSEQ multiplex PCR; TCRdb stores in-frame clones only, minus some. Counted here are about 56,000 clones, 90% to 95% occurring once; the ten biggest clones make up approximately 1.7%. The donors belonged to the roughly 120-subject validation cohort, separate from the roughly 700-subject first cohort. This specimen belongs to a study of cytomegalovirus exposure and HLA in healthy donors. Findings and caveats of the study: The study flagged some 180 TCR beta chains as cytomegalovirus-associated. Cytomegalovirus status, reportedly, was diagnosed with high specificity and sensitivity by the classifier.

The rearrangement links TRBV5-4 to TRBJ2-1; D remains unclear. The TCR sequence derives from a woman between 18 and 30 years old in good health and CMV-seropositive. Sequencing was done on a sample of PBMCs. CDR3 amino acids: CASSPGGSRIAYNEQFF. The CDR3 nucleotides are TGTGCCAGCAGCCCCGGCGGTTCTAGGATCGCCTACAATGAGCAGTTCTTC.